Listed here is a single T cell receptor beta chain. Which antigen it targets is not known. No base qualities exist here, and no much larger clone lies one base off it. In the germline V gene (reference sequence), CDR1 corresponds to SEHNR and CDR2 to FQNEAQ. The trim is 5 bases for V and 10 bases for J, with a gap of 12 bases between the germline ends. From the cysteine through the phenylalanine, the CDR3 covers 12 amino acids. The CDR3 DNA has 36 bases and is translated from base 1. Sequenced on an Illumina HiSeq 2500. TCR beta libraries were prepared by quantitative 5'-RACE with molecular barcodes. The paper's data handling went like this. A new computational method based on a probabilistic model of VDJ rearrangement was used to identify disease-linked TCR variants. TCRdb redid the processing of the public reads, applying fastp at Q25 and MiXCR, and retained in-frame beta chains. Rows with a matching CDR3 protein are joined into one entry that keeps the most common DNA and genes. TCRdb's processing, not the authors' own work, is the source of the V and J calls. For this sample there are 150,000 to 200,000 distinct CDR3 sequences; around 9.6% appear just once. The ten largest clones represent about 15% of the sample.

The sample belongs to a study of CD8 T cells in ankylosing spondylitis (dated by TCRdb to 2015 to 2018). Turning to the overall study: To find TCR variants linked to disease, the study profiled T cell receptor beta repertoires in ankylosing spondylitis patients and healthy donors. The whole study cohort included 108 healthy donors and around 24 ankylosing spondylitis patients. Peripheral blood was sampled, and synovial fluid was additionally collected from ankylosing spondylitis patients.

What the authors observed across the whole study: A CD8+ phenotype was shown by the disease-linked clones, which were found at relatively low frequencies in peripheral blood. Blood from ankylosing spondylitis patients appeared to be characterized by a TCR beta motif composed of eight highly homologous amino acid variants. Some motif variants were previously reported in synovial fluid and blood of reactive arthritis patients, suggesting common disease-initiation mechanisms. The disease-linked clones were reported to be significantly enriched in matched synovial fluid samples from ankylosing spondylitis patients.

The V and J genes are TRBV7-9 and TRBJ2-1; the D gene could be either TRBD1 or TRBD2, each agreeing at 5 bases. The sample consisted of blood, either unsorted or a sorted T cell fraction (not recorded which). This sequence originates from a female donor with ankylosing spondylitis or in good health (not recorded which). The DNA is as follows: TGTGCCAGCAGCGGGACGTCTCAGGAGCAGTTCTTC. Its coded protein is CASSGTSQEQFF.